This entry concerns a single T cell receptor beta chain. What it recognizes is unknown. This sample was included in a study of shared clonotypes between healthy human individuals. Study-level results: With a few donors compared, 5% to 5.5% of naive CD4 clonotypes were shared. The four-donor shared clonotypes exceeded non-shared clonotypes in generation probability, with non-shared ones scoring lower. Naive subsets tended to show greater estimated richness than memory subsets.

TCRdb keeps only in-frame clones here, not all; method: immunoSEQ multiplex PCR. The sample has about 820,000 clones, about 91% seen once; the top ten hold around 24%. Naive CD8 cells, CD45RO-negative and positively selected for CCR7, excluded terminally differentiated effector memory CD45RA+ cells. After removal of 3 bases from V and 4 bases from J, the junction contained 8 bases not matched to a gene. CDR3 length: 18 amino acids. The specimen was naive CD8+ T cells sorted from blood. The chain recombines TRBV5-3 with TRBJ2-2; TRBD2 agrees at 14 bases. TRBV5-3 qualifies as an ORF whose function is uncertain. The TCR was taken from a man aged 30 to 45 in good health. CDR3 loop: CARSSKGLAGALTGELFF. The CDR3, as DNA: TGTGCCAGAAGCTCAAAGGGACTAGCGGGAGCGCTCACCGGGGAGCTGTTTTTT.